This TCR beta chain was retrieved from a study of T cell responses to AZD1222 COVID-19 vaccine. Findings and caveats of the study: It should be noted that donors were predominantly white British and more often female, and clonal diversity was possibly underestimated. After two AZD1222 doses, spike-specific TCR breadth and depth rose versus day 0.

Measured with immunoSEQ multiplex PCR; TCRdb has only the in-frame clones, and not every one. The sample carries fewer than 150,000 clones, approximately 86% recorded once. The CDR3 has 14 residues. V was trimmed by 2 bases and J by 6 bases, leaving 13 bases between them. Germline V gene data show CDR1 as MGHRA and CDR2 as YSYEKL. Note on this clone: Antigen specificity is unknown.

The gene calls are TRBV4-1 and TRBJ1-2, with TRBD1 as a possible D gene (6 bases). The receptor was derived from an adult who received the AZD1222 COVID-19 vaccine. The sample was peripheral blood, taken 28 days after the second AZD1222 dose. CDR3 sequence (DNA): TGCGCCAGCAGCCAACAACAGGGATCCCATGGCTACACCTTC. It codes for CASSQQQGSHGYTF.